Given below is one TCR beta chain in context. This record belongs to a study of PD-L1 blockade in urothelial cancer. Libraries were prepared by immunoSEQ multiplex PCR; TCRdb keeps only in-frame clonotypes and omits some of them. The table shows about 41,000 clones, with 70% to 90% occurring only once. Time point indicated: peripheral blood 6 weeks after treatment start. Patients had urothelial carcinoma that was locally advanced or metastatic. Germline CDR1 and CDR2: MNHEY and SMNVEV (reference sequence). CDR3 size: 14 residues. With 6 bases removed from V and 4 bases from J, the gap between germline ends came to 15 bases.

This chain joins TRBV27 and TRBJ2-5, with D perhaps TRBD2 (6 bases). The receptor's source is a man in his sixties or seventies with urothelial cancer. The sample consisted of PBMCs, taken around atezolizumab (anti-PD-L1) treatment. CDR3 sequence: CASRDGGLRETQYF. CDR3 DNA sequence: TGTGCCAGCAGAGACGGGGGATTGAGAGAGACCCAGTACTTC.